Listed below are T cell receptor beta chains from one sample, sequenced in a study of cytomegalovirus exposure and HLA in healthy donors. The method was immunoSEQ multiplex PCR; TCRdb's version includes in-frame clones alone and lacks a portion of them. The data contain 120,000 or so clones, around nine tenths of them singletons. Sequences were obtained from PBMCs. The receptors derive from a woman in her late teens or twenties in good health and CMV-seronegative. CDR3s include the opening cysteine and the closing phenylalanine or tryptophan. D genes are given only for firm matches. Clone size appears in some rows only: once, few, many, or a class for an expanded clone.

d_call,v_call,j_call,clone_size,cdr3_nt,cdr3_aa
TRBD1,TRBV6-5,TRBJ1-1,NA,TGTGCCAGCAGTCGCGGACAGGGGCGGGGAGCTGAAGCTTTCTTT,CASSRGQGRGAEAFF
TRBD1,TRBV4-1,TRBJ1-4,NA,TGCGCCAGCAGCCCCTCGGGACAGGGGGCAACTAATGAAAAACTGTTTTTT,CASSPSGQGATNEKLFF
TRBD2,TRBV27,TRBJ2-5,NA,TGTGCCAGCAGAACCGGGACTAGCGAGAAAGAGACCCAGTACTTC,CASRTGTSEKETQYF
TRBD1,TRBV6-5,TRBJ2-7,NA,TGTGCCAGCAGTTACTATACCGAAGGGACAGACGAGCAGTACTTC,CASSYYTEGTDEQYF
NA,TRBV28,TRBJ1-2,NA,TGTGCCAGCAGTTTATCCCCGACGGGGACAAGAGGCTACACCTTC,CASSLSPTGTRGYTF
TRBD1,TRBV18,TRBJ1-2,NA,TGTGCCAGCTCCCCCGGGACAGGGGTCGGCTACACCTTC,CASSPGTGVGYTF
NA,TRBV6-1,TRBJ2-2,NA,TGTGCCAGCAGTTTACAGGTGAACACCGGGGAGCTGTTTTTT,CASSLQVNTGELFF
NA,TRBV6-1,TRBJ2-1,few,TGTGCCAGCAAGCCCCGGGAACTAACCCCCTATGAGCAGTTCTTC,CASKPRELTPYEQFF
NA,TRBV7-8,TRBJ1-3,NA,TGTGCCAGCAGTACCAGGGTCACGGGCCCTGGAAACACCATATATTTT,CASSTRVTGPGNTIYF
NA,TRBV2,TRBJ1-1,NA,TGTGCCAGCAGTGATTCAGGGGCGTGGACTGAAGCTTTCTTT,CASSDSGAWTEAFF
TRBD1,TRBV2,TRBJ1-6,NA,TGTGCCAGCAGTGATGGTCGGACAGGGCTGGGTAATTCACCCCTCCACTTT,CASSDGRTGLGNSPLHF
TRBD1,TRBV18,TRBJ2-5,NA,TGTGCCAGCTCACCGGGACAGGGTCAAGAGACCCAGTACTTC,CASSPGQGQETQYF
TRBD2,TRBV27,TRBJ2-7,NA,TGTGCCAGCAGGCGCACTAGCGGCACCTACGAGCAGTACTTC,CASRRTSGTYEQYF
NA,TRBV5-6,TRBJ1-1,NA,TGTGCCAGCAGCTTGGCCCCAGGTCCCCTAACCATGAACACTGAAGCTTTCTTT,CASSLAPGPLTMNTEAFF
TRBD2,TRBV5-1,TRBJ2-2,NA,TGCGCCAGCAGCACGGGACTAGAGACCGGGGAGCTGTTTTTT,CASSTGLETGELFF
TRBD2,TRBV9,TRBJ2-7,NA,TGTGCCAGCAGCGGAGGGACTAGCGGGAGGTACGAGCAGTACTTC,CASSGGTSGRYEQYF
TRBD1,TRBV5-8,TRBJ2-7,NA,TGTGCCAGCAGCTTGATTAGGGGGCCCTACGAGCAGTACTTC,CASSLIRGPYEQYF
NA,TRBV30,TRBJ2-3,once,TGTGCCTGGTTGAGGGTTAGCGGATTCACAGATACGCAGTATTTT,CAWLRVSGFTDTQYF
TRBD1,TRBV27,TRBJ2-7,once,TGTGCCAGCAGTTTACTAGGGACAGGGGAGCACGAGCAGTACTTC,CASSLLGTGEHEQYF
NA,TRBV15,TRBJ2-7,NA,TGTGCCACCGCGAGCTCACAGGAGGGCGGCTGGGAGCAGTACTTC,CATASSQEGGWEQYF
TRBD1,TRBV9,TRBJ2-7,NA,TGTGCCAGCAGCCTGGTTGGGACAGGGGGCGACGAGCAGTACTTC,CASSLVGTGGDEQYF
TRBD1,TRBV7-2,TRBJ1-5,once,TGTGCCAGCAGCATAGACAGGGTAGCGCCCCAGCATTTT,CASSIDRVAPQHF
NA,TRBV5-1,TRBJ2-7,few,TGCGCCAGCAGCTTGAGAAGGATTGGGGCGTACGAGCAGTACTTC,CASSLRRIGAYEQYF
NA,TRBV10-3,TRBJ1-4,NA,TGTGCCATCACTGACCGACCGCGGGGACCAGGGGAAAAACTGTTTTTT,CAITDRPRGPGEKLFF
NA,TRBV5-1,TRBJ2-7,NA,TGCGCCAGCAGCTCGAGTAGCGAGCAGTACTTC,CASSSSSEQYF
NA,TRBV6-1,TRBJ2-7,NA,TGTGCCAGCAGTGAAAGAGGCAGTGGGTCCTACGAGCAGTACTTC,CASSERGSGSYEQYF
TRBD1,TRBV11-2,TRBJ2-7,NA,TGTGCCAGCAGCCCGGCCCGGGACAGGGGGACCTACGAGCAGTACTTC,CASSPARDRGTYEQYF